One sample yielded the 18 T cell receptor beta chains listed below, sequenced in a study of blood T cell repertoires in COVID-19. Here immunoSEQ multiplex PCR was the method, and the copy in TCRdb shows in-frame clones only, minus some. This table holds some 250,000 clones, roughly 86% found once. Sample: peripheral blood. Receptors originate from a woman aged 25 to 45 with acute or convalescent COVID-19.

The CDR3, as DNA: TGTGCCACCAGTGAGTCAAGCGGGAGTCCACACGATACGCAGTATTTT. This translates into CATSESSGSPHDTQYF. The chain links TRBV24-1 to TRBJ2-3; 8 bases line up with TRBD2. V lost 4 bases to trimming and J lost 6 bases; unmatched junction nucleotides: 11. The CDR3 contains 16 residues. Germline assignment: CDR1 KGHDR and CDR2 SFDVKD.

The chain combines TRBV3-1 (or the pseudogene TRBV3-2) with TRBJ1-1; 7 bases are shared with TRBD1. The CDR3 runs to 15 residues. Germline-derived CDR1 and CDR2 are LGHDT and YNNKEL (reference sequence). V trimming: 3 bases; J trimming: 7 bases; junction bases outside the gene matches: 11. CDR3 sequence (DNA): TGTGCCAGCAGCCAGCCGCTTGGGACAGTAAATGAAGCTTTCTTT. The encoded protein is CASSQPLGTVNEAFF.

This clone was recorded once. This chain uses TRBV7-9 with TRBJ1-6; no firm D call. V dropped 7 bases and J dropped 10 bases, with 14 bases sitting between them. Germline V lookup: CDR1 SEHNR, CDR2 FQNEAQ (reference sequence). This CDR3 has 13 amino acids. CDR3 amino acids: CASTLLSFSPLHF. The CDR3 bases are TGTGCCAGCACCCTACTTAGCTTCTCACCCCTCCACTTT.

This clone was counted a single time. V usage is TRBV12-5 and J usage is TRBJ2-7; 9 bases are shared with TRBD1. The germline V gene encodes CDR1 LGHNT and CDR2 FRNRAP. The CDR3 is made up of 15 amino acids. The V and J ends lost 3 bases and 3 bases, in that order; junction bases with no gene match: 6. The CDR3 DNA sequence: TGTGCTAGTGGTTTCCCGGGACAGGGCCGCTACGAGCAGTACTTC. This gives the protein CASGFPGQGRYEQYF.

The CDR3 reads CASSLDSWGYTF. For the CDR3, the DNA is TGTGCCAGCAGCTTAGACAGCTGGGGCTACACCTTC. V is TRBV7-2 and J is TRBJ1-2, with no clear D. Germline V gene data show CDR1 as SGHTA and CDR2 as FQGNSA. The CDR3 has 12 amino acids. V was shortened by 1 base and J by 8 bases, with 8 bases between the two germline ends.

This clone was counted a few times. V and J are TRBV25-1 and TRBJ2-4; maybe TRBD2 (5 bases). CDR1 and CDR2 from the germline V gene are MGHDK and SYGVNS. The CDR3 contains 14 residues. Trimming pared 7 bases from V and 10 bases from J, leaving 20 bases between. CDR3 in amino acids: CASTPAVPGGIQYF. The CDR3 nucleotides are TGTGCCAGCACCCCGGCGGTCCCCGGAGGAATTCAGTACTTC.

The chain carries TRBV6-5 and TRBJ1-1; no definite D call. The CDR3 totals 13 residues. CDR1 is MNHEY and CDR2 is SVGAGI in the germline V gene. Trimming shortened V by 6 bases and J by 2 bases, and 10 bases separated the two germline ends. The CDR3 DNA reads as TGTGCCAGCAGCCCGCAGGTCAACACTGAAGCTTTCTTT. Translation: CASSPQVNTEAFF.

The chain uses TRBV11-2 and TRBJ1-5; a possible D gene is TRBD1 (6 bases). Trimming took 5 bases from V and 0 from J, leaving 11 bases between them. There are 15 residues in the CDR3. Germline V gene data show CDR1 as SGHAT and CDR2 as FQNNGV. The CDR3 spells CASSATGNSNQPQHF. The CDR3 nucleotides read TGTGCCAGCAGCGCAACAGGGAATAGCAATCAGCCCCAGCATTTT.

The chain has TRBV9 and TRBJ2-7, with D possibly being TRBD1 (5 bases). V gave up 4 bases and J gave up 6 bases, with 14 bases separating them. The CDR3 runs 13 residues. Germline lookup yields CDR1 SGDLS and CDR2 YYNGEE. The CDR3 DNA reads TGTGCCAGCAGCACTCAACAGGTTTCCGAGCAGTACTTC. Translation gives CASSTQQVSEQYF.

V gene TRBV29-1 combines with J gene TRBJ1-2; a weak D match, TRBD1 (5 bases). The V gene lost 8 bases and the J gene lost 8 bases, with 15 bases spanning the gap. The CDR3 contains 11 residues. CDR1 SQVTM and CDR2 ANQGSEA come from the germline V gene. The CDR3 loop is CSTDSRRGYTF. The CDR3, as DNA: TGCAGCACCGACAGTCGCCGCGGCTACACCTTC. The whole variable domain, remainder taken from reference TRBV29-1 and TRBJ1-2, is SAVISQKPSRDICQRGTSLTIQCQVDSQVTMMFWYRQQPGQSLTLIATANQGSEATYESGFVIDKFPISRPNLTFSTLTVSNMSPEDSSIYLCSTDSRRGYTFGSGTRLTVV.

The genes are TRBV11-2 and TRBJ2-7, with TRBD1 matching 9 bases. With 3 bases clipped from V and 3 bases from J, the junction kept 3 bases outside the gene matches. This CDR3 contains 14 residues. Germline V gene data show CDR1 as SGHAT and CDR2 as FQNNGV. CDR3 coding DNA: TGTGCCAGCAGCTTGGTGACAGGGGGCTACGAGCAGTACTTC. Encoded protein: CASSLVTGGYEQYF.

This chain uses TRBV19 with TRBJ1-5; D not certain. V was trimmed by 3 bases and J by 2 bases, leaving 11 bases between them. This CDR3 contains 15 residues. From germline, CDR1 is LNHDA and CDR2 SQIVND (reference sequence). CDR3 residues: CASSMSTRGNQPQHF. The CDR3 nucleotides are TGTGCCAGTAGTATGTCCACGCGGGGCAATCAGCCCCAGCATTTT.

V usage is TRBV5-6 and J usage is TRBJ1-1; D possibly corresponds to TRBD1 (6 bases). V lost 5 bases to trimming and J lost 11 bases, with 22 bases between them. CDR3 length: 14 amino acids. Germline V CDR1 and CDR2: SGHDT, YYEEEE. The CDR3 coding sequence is TGTGCCAGCAGATATGGACAGAGCTATGAGTCGGCTTTCTTT. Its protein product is CASRYGQSYESAFF.

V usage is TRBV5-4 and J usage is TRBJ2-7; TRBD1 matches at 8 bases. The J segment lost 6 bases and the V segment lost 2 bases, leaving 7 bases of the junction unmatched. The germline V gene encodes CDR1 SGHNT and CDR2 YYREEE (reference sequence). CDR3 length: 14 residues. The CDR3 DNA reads TGTGCCAGCAGCTTCTCCGGGACAGGCATCGAGCAGTACTTC. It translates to CASSFSGTGIEQYF. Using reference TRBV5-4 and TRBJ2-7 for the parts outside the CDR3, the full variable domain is ETGVTQSPTHLIKTRGQQVTLRCSSQSGHNTVSWYQQALGQGPQFIFQYYREEENGRGNFPPRFSGLQFPNYSSELNVNALELDDSALYLCASSFSGTGIEQYFGPGTRLTVT.

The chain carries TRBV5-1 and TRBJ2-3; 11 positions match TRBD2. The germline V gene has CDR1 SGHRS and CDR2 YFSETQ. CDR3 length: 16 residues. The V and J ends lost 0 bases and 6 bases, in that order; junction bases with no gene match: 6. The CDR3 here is CASSLAPASGRDTQYF. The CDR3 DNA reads TGCGCCAGCAGCTTGGCCCCGGCTAGCGGGAGGGATACGCAGTATTTT.

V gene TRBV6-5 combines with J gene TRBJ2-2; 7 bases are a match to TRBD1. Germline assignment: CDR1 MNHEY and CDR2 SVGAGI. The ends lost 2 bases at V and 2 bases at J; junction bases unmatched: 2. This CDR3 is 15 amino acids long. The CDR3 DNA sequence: TGTGCCAGCAGTTACAACAGGGGTAACACCGGGGAGCTGTTTTTT. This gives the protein CASSYNRGNTGELFF.

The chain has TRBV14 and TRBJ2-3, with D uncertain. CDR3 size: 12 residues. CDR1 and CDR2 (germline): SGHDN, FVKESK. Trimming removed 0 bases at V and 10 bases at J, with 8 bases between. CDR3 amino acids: CASSQDTVAQYF. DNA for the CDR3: TGTGCCAGCAGCCAAGATACAGTTGCGCAGTATTTT.

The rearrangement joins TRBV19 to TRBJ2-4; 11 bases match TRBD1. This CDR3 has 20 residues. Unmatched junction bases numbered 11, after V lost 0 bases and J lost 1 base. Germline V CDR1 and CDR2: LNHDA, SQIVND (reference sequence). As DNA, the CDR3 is TGTGCCAGTAGTATAGATCTATTACCTCGGACAGGGGGCGCCAAAAACATTCAGTACTTC. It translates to CASSIDLLPRTGGAKNIQYF.